Listed below are T cell receptor beta chains from one sample, sequenced in a study of cytomegalovirus exposure and HLA in healthy donors. Sequencing used immunoSEQ multiplex PCR; TCRdb keeps in-frame clones, though not all of them. The sample shows roughly 52,000 clones, around 90% of them seen only once. Source material: PBMCs. Receptor source: a woman aged 25 to 45 in good health and CMV-seronegative. Both conserved end residues are part of each CDR3. A D gene is named only where the DNA matches it firmly. Not all rows give a size; the values are once, few, many and, for expanded clones, a class.

cdr3_aa: CASSFFLGQANTEAFF
cdr3_nt: TGTGCCAGCAGCTTTTTCCTGGGACAGGCGAACACTGAAGCTTTCTTT
j_call: TRBJ1-1
d_call: TRBD1
v_call: TRBV11-2
clone_size: .

cdr3_aa: CASSHGTTSNEQFF
cdr3_nt: TGTGCCAGCAGCCACGGTACTACATCTAATGAGCAGTTCTTC
j_call: TRBJ2-1
d_call: .
v_call: TRBV4-2
clone_size: .

cdr3_aa: CSVENLVSWGTEAFF
cdr3_nt: TGCAGCGTTGAGAATCTTGTCTCTTGGGGGACAGAAGCTTTCTTT
j_call: TRBJ1-1
d_call: .
v_call: TRBV29-1
clone_size: .

cdr3_aa: CASSLGTGRGTEAFF
cdr3_nt: TGCGCCAGCAGCTTAGGAACAGGGAGAGGCACTGAAGCTTTCTTT
j_call: TRBJ1-1
d_call: .
v_call: TRBV10-2
clone_size: .

cdr3_aa: CASTGTGPGDYGYTF
cdr3_nt: TGTGCCAGCACCGGGACAGGTCCGGGAGACTATGGCTACACCTTC
j_call: TRBJ1-2
d_call: TRBD1
v_call: TRBV28
clone_size: .

cdr3_aa: CASTGRGVGNYGYTF
cdr3_nt: TGTGCCAGCACTGGCAGGGGAGTTGGTAACTATGGCTACACCTTC
j_call: TRBJ1-2
d_call: .
v_call: TRBV2
clone_size: few

cdr3_aa: CASSHRGENQPQHF
cdr3_nt: TGTGCCAGCTCACACCGGGGAGAAAATCAGCCCCAGCATTTT
j_call: TRBJ1-5
d_call: .
v_call: TRBV18
clone_size: .

cdr3_aa: CSVEGGPYNEQFF
cdr3_nt: TGCAGCGTTGAAGGGGGCCCCTACAATGAGCAGTTCTTC
j_call: TRBJ2-1
d_call: .
v_call: TRBV29-1
clone_size: .

cdr3_aa: CASSPGGPVTEEQFF
cdr3_nt: TGCGCCAGCAGCCCCGGGGGACCGGTCACTGAAGAGCAGTTCTTC
j_call: TRBJ2-1
d_call: .
v_call: TRBV10-2
clone_size: once

cdr3_aa: CASSVASGRALGTGELFF
cdr3_nt: TGTGCCAGCAGCGTAGCAAGCGGGAGGGCCCTCGGCACCGGGGAGCTGTTTTTT
j_call: TRBJ2-2
d_call: TRBD2
v_call: TRBV9
clone_size: .

cdr3_aa: CASRSRGEQYF
cdr3_nt: TGTGCCAGCAGGTCACGGGGCGAGCAGTACTTC
j_call: TRBJ2-7
d_call: .
v_call: TRBV28
clone_size: .

cdr3_aa: CATSSPGQSPGNTIYF
cdr3_nt: TGTGCCACCAGCAGTCCCGGACAGTCCCCTGGAAACACCATATATTTT
j_call: TRBJ1-3
d_call: .
v_call: TRBV15
clone_size: .

cdr3_aa: CASSSLAGGPGNEQFF
cdr3_nt: TGTGCCAGCAGCTCCCTAGCGGGAGGGCCTGGGAATGAGCAGTTCTTC
j_call: TRBJ2-1
d_call: TRBD2
v_call: TRBV13
clone_size: .

cdr3_aa: CASTPGSGHYNEQFF
cdr3_nt: TGTGCCAGCACCCCCGGGAGCGGTCACTACAATGAGCAGTTCTTC
j_call: TRBJ2-1
d_call: .
v_call: TRBV27
clone_size: .

cdr3_aa: CAWSVGPRESQYF
cdr3_nt: TGTGCCTGGAGTGTAGGTCCTAGGGAGTCGCAGTATTTT
j_call: TRBJ2-3
d_call: .
v_call: TRBV30
clone_size: .

cdr3_aa: CASSYSAGLAGNEQFF
cdr3_nt: TGTGCCAGCAGTTACTCTGCGGGCCTAGCTGGCAATGAGCAGTTCTTC
j_call: TRBJ2-1
d_call: .
v_call: TRBV6-5
clone_size: once

cdr3_aa: CASSYRDRGSYEQYF
cdr3_nt: TGTGCCAGCAGTTACAGGGACAGGGGATCCTACGAGCAGTACTTC
j_call: TRBJ2-7
d_call: TRBD1
v_call: TRBV6-5
clone_size: .

cdr3_aa: CASSLSGSSYNEQFF
cdr3_nt: TGCGCCAGCAGCCTTAGCGGGAGCTCCTACAATGAGCAGTTCTTC
j_call: TRBJ2-1
d_call: TRBD2
v_call: TRBV5-1
clone_size: .

cdr3_aa: CASSQREQPGFLYEQYF
cdr3_nt: TGCGCCAGCAGCCAAAGGGAACAGCCGGGGTTCCTCTACGAGCAGTACTTC
j_call: TRBJ2-7
d_call: .
v_call: TRBV4-1
clone_size: .

cdr3_aa: CASSGGGFQYF
cdr3_nt: TGTGCCAGCAGCGGCGGAGGGTTTCAGTACTTC
j_call: TRBJ2-7
d_call: .
v_call: TRBV27
clone_size: .

cdr3_aa: CSDSLGLGYGYTF
cdr3_nt: TGCAGCGATTCACTCGGACTGGGCTATGGCTACACCTTC
j_call: TRBJ1-2
d_call: .
v_call: TRBV29-1
clone_size: .

cdr3_aa: CASSHTSGSYEQYF
cdr3_nt: TGCGCCAGCAGCCATACTAGCGGGAGCTACGAGCAGTACTTC
j_call: TRBJ2-7
d_call: TRBD2
v_call: TRBV4-1
clone_size: .

cdr3_aa: CASSPPGGTIYF
cdr3_nt: TGTGCCAGCAGCCCCCCCGGGGGCACCATATATTTT
j_call: TRBJ1-3
d_call: .
v_call: TRBV9
clone_size: .

cdr3_aa: CATSLSGSSSDTQYF
cdr3_nt: TGTGCCACCAGCCTCAGCGGGAGTTCGTCAGATACGCAGTATTTT
j_call: TRBJ2-3
d_call: TRBD2
v_call: TRBV15
clone_size: .